Reported below is one TCR beta chain. What it binds is not known. UMI-tagged 5'RACE template switching yielded the TCR beta cDNA. Following a re-call of the 5' RACE reads, TCRdb has one entry per CDR3 protein and lacks DNA. The clone table shows approximately 440,000 distinct CDR3 sequences, with the ten largest holding more than 1.4%. This specimen belongs to a study of T cells expressing NK-cell markers. As for the study in general: Seven HCMV-seropositive donors and one seronegative donor made up the eight sequenced donors. General study findings and limits: About six donors carried dominant NKG2C+ clonotypes that made up roughly 1.0-7.0% of their CD8+ T cells.

CDR3 size: 14 residues. Germline V gives CDR1 MDHEN, CDR2 SYDVKM. The specimen sequenced was blood T cells: a sorted CD56 or NKG2C T cell subset, CD4+ or CD8+ T cells, or bulk PBMC T cells (not recorded which). This sequence was found in a woman in her forties or fifties in good health. The chain has TRBV28 and TRBJ2-1. The CDR3 sequence: CASSLHGIVDEQFF. The full variable domain, in which reference TRBV28 and TRBJ2-1 provide the parts outside the CDR3, is DVKVTQSSRYLVKRTGEKVFLECVQDMDHENMFWYRQDPGLGLRLIYFSYDVKMKEKGDIPEGYSVSREKKERFSLILESASTNQTSMYLCASSLHGIVDEQFFGPGTRLTVL.